The present T cell receptor beta chain was sequenced within a study of blood T cell repertoires in COVID-19. Across the study: Samples representing acute and convalescent COVID-19 were sourced from the United States, Italy and Spain. Sources were T cells, B-cell-depleted T cells, or PBMCs; the material itself was cDNA or gDNA.

Original handling: Amplifying reference gene primers gave estimates of nucleated cell counts. Measured with immunoSEQ multiplex PCR; TCRdb has only the in-frame clones, and not every one. That table supplies the V and J calls and clone size; D and trimming were determined from the DNA. Among approximately 67,000 clones listed, 91% were seen once. Material for sequencing was peripheral blood. This TCR came from a woman in her sixties or seventies with active COVID-19.

CDR3 in DNA: TGTGCCAGCTCGCTACAGGGCCTCGGCAATCAGCCCCAGCATTTT. It translates to CASSLQGLGNQPQHF. This chain uses TRBV18 with TRBJ1-5; D is perhaps TRBD1 (6 bases). Germline loops: CDR1 KGHSH, CDR2 LQKENI. CDR3 length: 15 amino acids. The V end was cut by 6 bases, the J end by 2 bases, with 14 bases between.